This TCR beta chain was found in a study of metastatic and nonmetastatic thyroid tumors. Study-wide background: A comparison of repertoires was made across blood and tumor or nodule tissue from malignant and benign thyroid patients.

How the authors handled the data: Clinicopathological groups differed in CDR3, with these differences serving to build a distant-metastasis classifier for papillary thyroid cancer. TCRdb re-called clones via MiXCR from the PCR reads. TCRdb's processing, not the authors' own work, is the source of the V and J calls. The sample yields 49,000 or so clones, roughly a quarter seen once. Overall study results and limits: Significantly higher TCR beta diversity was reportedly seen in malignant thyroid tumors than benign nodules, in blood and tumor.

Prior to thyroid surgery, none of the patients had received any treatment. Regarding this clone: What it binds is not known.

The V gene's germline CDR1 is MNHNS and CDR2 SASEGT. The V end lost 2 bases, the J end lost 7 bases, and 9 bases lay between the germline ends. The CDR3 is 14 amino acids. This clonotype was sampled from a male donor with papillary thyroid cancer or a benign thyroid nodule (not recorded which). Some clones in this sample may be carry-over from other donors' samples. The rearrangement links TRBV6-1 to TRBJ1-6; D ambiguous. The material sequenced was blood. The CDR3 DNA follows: TGTGCCAGCAGTGAACGGTCATTAAATTCACCCCTCCACTTT. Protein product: CASSERSLNSPLHF.